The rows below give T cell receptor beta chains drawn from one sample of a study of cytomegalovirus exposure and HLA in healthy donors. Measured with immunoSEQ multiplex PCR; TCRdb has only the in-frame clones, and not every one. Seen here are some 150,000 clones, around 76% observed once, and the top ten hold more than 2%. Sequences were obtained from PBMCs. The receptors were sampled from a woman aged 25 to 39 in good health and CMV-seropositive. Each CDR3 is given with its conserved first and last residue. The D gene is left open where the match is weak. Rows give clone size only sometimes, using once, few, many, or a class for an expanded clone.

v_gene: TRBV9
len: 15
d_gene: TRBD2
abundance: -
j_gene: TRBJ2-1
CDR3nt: TGTGCCAGCAGCGTAGGGCCTAGCGGGGACAATGAGCAGTTCTTC
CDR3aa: CASSVGPSGDNEQFF

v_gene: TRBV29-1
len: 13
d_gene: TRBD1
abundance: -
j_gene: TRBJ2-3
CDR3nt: TGCAGCGTTGATTATACAGGGGGAAATACGCAGTATTTT
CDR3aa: CSVDYTGGNTQYF

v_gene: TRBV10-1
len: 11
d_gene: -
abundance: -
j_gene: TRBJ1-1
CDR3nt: TGCGCCAGCAGTGTTGGCAGGGAAGCTTTCTTT
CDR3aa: CASSVGREAFF

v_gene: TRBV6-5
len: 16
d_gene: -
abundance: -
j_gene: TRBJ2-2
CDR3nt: TGTGCCAGCAGTTACTCGAGTAGCGGAGCGACCGGGGAGCTGTTTTTT
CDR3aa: CASSYSSSGATGELFF

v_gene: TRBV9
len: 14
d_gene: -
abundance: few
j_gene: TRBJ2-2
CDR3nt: TGTGCCAGCGAACAAGCGACGAACACCGGGGAGCTGTTTTTT
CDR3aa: CASEQATNTGELFF

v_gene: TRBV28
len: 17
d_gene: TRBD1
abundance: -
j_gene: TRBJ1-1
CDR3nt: TGTGCCAGCAGTCCGGCATCCGGGACAGGGCGGAACACTGAAGCTTTCTTT
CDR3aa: CASSPASGTGRNTEAFF

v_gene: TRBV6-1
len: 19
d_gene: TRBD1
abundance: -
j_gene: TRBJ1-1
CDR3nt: TGTGCCAGCAGTGAACGGTCAAGGAGGGACAGGTTGGGACGCACTGAAGCTTTCTTT
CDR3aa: CASSERSRRDRLGRTEAFF

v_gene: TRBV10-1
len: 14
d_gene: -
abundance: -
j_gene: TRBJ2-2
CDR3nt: TGCGCCAGCAGTGATCAGGGGCGCACCGGGGAGCTGTTTTTT
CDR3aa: CASSDQGRTGELFF

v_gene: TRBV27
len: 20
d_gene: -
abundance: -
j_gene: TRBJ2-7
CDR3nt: TGTGCCAGCAGTTCCACCCCCGGGGTGGGACTGCTGACTCAATCCTACGAGCAGTACTTC
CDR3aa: CASSSTPGVGLLTQSYEQYF

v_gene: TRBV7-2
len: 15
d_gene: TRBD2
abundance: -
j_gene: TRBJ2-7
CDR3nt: TGTGCCAGCAGCTTCGGACTAGCGGGAGCCCTCGAGCAGTACTTC
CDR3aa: CASSFGLAGALEQYF

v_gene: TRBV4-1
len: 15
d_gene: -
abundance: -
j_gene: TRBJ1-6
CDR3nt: TGCGCCAGCAGCCAAGACATCTCCTATAATTCACCCCTCCACTTT
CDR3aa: CASSQDISYNSPLHF

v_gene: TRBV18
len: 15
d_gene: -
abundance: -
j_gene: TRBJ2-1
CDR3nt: TGTGCCAGCTCACCACGCAATACCCTAGGGGATGAGCAGTTCTTC
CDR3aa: CASSPRNTLGDEQFF

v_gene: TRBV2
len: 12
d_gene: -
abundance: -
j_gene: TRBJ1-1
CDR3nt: TGTGCCAGCAAAGGAAGGGAGGCTGAAGCTTTCTTT
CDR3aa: CASKGREAEAFF

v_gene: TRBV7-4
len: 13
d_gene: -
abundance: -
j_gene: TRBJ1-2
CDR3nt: TGTGCCAGCGAAGGGAGACAACTCTATGGCTACACCTTC
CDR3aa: CASEGRQLYGYTF

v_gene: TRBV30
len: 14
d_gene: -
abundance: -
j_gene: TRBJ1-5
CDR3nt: TGTGCCTGGAGCCTCACAGGGCTGAATCAGCCCCAGCATTTT
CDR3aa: CAWSLTGLNQPQHF

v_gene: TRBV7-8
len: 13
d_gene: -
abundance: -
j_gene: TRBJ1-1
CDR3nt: TGTGCCAGCAGCTTTTCCCAGAACACTGAAGCTTTCTTT
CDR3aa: CASSFSQNTEAFF

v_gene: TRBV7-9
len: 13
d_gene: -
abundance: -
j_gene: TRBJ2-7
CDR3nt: TGTGCCAGCAGCTTCAGGGTGTCCTACGAGCAGTACTTC
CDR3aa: CASSFRVSYEQYF

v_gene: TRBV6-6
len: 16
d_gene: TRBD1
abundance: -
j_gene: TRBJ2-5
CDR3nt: TGTGCCAGCAGAGATACCGGGACAGGGAACCAAGAGACCCAGTACTTC
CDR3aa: CASRDTGTGNQETQYF

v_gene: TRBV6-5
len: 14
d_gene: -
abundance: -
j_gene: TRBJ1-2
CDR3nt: TGTGCCAGCAGTCTCAAGGACAGCGGCTATGGCTACACCTTC
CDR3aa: CASSLKDSGYGYTF

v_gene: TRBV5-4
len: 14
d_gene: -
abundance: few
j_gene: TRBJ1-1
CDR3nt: TGTGCCAGCAGCTTGAGGCGAGGAAACACTGAAGCTTTCTTT
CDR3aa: CASSLRRGNTEAFF

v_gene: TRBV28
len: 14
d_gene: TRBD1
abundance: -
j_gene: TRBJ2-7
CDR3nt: TGTGCCAGCAGTCTACAGGGGATCTCCTACGAGCAGTACTTC
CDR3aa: CASSLQGISYEQYF

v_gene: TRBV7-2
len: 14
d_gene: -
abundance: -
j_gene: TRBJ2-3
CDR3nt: TGTGCCAGCAGCTTAGGGTCACTCACAGATACGCAGTATTTT
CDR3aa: CASSLGSLTDTQYF

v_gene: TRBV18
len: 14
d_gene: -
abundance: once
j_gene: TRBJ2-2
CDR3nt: TGTGCCAGCTCACCCAAACAGGGTCCCGGGGAGCTGTTTTTT
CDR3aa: CASSPKQGPGELFF

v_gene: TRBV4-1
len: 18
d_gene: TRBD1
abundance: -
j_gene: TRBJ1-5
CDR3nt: TGCGCCAGCAGCCAAGATGGAGCCGGGACAGGGGTCAATCAGCCCCAGCATTTT
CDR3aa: CASSQDGAGTGVNQPQHF

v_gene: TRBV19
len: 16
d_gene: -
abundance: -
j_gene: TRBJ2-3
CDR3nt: TGTGCCAGTAGTATCATTCAAGGAGCTGGCACAGATACGCAGTATTTT
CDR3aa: CASSIIQGAGTDTQYF

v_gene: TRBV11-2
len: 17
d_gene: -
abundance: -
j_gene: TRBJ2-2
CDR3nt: TGTGCCAGCAGCCTCCACGGTCGGGGGGCCCTGTACGGGGAGCTGTTTTTT
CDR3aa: CASSLHGRGALYGELFF

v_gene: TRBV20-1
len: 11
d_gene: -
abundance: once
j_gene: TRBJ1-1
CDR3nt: TGCAGTGCTAGTCGAGGGTTCGGCGCTTTCTTT
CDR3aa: CSASRGFGAFF

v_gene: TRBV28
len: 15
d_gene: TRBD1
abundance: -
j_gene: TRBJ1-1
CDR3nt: TGTGCCAGCAGTAGACAGGGGGCGCTGAACACTGAAGCTTTCTTT
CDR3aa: CASSRQGALNTEAFF

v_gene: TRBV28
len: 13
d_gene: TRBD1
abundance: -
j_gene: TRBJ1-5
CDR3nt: TGTGCCAGCAGTCGGACAGGGCCGGGGCCCCAGCATTTT
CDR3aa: CASSRTGPGPQHF

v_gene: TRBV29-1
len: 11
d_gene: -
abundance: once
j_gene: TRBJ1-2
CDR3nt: TGCAGCGGAAATGATCAGTATGGCTACACCTTC
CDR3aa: CSGNDQYGYTF

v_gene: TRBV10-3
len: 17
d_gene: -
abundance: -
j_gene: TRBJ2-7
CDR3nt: TGTGCCATCAGTGAGTCGAACCCCAGCGGAGGGTCCTACGAGCAGTACTTC
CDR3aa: CAISESNPSGGSYEQYF

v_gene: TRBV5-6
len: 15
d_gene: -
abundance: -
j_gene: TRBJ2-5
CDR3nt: TGTGCCAGCAGCTTGGCAAAGGGGCTACAAGAGACCCAGTACTTC
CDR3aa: CASSLAKGLQETQYF

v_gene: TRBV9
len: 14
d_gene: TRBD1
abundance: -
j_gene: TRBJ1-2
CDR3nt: TGTGCCAGCAGCGTAGATGTGAGGGGGCTAGGCTACACCTTC
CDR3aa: CASSVDVRGLGYTF

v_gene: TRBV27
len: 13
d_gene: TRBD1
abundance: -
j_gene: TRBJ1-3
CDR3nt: TGTGCCAGCAGTCCGGACAGGTTCAACACCATATATTTT
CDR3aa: CASSPDRFNTIYF

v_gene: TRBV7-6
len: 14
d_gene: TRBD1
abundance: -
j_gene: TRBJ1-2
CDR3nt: TGTGCCAGCAGCTCAATTGGGGACAGCTATGGCTACACCTTC
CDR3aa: CASSSIGDSYGYTF

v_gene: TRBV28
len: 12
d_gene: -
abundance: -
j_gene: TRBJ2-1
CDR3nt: TGTGCCAGCACCAAAAACTACAATGAGCAGTTCTTC
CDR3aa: CASTKNYNEQFF